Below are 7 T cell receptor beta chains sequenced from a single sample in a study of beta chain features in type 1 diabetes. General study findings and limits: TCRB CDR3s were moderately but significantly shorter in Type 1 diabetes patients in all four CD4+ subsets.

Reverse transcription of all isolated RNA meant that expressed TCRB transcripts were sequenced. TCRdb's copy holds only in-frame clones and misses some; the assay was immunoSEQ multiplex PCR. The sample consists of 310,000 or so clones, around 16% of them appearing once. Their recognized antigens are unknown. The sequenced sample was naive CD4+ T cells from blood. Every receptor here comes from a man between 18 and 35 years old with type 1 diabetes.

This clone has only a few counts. The DNA for the CDR3 is TGTGCCAGCAGTTCAGGGACAGCGAGAGAGCAGTTCTTC. This gives the protein CASSSGTAREQFF. This rearrangement joins TRBV6-5 to TRBJ2-1; 7 bases map to TRBD1. V was pared by 4 bases and J by 10 bases, with 7 bases of the junction left unmatched. Germline V gives CDR1 MNHEY, CDR2 SVGAGI. The CDR3 is 13 amino acids.

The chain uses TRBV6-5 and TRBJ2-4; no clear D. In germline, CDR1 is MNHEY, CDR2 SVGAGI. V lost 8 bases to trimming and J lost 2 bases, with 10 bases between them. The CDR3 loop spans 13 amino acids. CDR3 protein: CASRVLTKNIQYF. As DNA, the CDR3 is TGTGCCAGCCGAGTTTTAACCAAAAACATTCAGTACTTC.

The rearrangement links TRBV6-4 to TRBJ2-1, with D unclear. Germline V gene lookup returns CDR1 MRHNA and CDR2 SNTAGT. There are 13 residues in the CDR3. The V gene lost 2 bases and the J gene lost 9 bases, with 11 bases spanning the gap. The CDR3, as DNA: TGTGCCAGCAGTGACACGAGAATAAGTGAGCAGTTCTTC. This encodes CASSDTRISEQFF.

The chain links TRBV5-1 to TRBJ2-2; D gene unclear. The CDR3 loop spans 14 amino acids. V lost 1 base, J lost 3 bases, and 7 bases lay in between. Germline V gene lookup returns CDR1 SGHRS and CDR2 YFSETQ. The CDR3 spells CASSLMSDTGELFF. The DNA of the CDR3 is TGCGCCAGCAGCTTGATGTCGGACACCGGGGAGCTGTTTTTT. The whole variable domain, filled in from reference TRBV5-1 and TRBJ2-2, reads KAGVTQTPRYLIKTRGQQVTLSCSPISGHRSVSWYQQTPGQGLQFLFEYFSETQRNKGNFPGRFSGRQFSNSRSEMNVSTLELGDSALYLCASSLMSDTGELFFGEGSRLTVL.

The CDR3 DNA reads as TGTGCCAGCAGCGTAGGAACAGGGGGCTTTATGAACACTGAAGCTTTCTTT. This sequence encodes CASSVGTGGFMNTEAFF. The rearrangement links TRBV9 to TRBJ1-1; 9 bases align to TRBD1. V lost 0 bases to trimming and J lost 0 bases; unmatched junction nucleotides: 6. Looked up from germline, CDR1 is SGDLS and CDR2 is YYNGEE. The CDR3 has 17 amino acids. Full variable domain (outside the CDR3, taken from reference TRBV9 and TRBJ1-1): DSGVTQTPKHLITATGQRVTLRCSPRSGDLSVYWYQQSLDQGLQFLIQYYNGEERAKGNILERFSAQQFPDLHSELNLSSLELGDSALYFCASSVGTGGFMNTEAFFGQGTRLTVV.

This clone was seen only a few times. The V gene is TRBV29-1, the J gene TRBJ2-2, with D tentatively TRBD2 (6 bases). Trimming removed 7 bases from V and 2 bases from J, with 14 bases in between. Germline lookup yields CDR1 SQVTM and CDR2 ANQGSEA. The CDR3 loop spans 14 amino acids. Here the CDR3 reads CSARRLVNTGELFF. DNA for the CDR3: TGCAGCGCAAGGCGACTAGTCAACACCGGGGAGCTGTTTTTT.

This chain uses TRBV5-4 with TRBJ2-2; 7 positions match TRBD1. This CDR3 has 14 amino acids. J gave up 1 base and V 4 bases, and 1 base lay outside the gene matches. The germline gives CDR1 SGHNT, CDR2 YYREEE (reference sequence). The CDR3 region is CASSNRGNTGELFF. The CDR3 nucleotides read TGTGCCAGCAGCAACAGGGGGAACACCGGGGAGCTGTTTTTT.